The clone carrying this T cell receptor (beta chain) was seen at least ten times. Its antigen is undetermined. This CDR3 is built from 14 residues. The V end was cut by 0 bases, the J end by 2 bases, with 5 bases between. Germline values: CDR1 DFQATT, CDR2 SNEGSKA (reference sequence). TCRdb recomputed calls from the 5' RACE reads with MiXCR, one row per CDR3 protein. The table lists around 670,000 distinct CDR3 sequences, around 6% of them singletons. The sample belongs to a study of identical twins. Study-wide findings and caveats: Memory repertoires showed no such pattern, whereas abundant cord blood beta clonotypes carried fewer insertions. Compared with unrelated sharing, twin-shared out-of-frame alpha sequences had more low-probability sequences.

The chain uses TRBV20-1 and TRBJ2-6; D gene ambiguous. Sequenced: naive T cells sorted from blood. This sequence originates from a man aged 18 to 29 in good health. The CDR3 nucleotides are TGCAGTGCTAGAGATGGGGCTGGGGCCAACGTCCTGACTTTC. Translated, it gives CSARDGAGANVLTF.